One and the same sample provided the 14 T cell receptor beta chains below, sequenced in a study of graft-versus-host responses after intestinal transplantation. This table comes from immunoSEQ multiplex PCR, and its TCRdb copy is limited to in-frame clones, with some not included. Found here are 80,000 to 100,000 clones, about nine tenths of them singletons; the top ten hold approximately 0.11%. These TCRs are of unknown antigen specificity. The material was unstimulated CD4+ T cells sorted from spleen or lymph node cells, obtained before intestinal transplant. These TCRs come from a human donor who received an intestinal transplant.

The J gene is TRBJ1-1, the V gene TRBV2; D is perhaps TRBD1 (5 bases). The CDR3 contains 14 residues. Looked up from germline, CDR1 is SNHLY and CDR2 is FYNNEI. Between the trimmed V and J ends, which lost 4 bases and 6 bases, there was a span of 15 bases. The CDR3 DNA reads TGTGCCAGCAGTGTGGAGGGGTTCATCGCTGAAGCTTTCTTT. Encoded protein: CASSVEGFIAEAFF.

This chain joins TRBV11-2 and TRBJ1-2; tentatively, D is TRBD1 (5 bases). The V gene's germline CDR1 is SGHAT and CDR2 FQNNGV. The CDR3 totals 16 residues. Trimming stripped 0 bases from V and 3 bases from J, with 14 bases between. This CDR3 is CASSLDPRRGYYGYTF. The CDR3 bases are TGTGCCAGCAGCTTAGATCCCCGGCGGGGGTACTATGGCTACACCTTC.

The V call is TRBV9, the J call TRBJ2-7; TRBD2 matches 13 bases. CDR1 and CDR2 from the germline V gene are SGDLS and YYNGEE. The CDR3 is made up of 15 amino acids. With V trimmed by 2 bases and J by 7 bases, 6 bases remained unmatched. The CDR3 nucleotides are TGTGCCAGCAGCGTCGCCGGGACTAGCGGGGTAGAGCAGTACTTC. Translated, it gives CASSVAGTSGVEQYF. Filled out from reference TRBV9 and TRBJ2-7, the complete variable domain reads DSGVTQTPKHLITATGQRVTLRCSPRSGDLSVYWYQQSLDQGLQFLIQYYNGEERAKGNILERFSAQQFPDLHSELNLSSLELGDSALYFCASSVAGTSGVEQYFGPGTRLTVT.

V gene TRBV7-2 combines with J gene TRBJ2-1; 7 bases are a match to TRBD2. This CDR3 has 13 residues. Germline V gives CDR1 SGHTA, CDR2 FQGNSA. Trimming at V came to 2 bases and at J to 5 bases, leaving 0 bases not matched to a gene. CDR3 in amino acids: CASSLRGDNEQFF. In DNA form, the CDR3 reads TGTGCCAGCAGCTTACGGGGGGACAATGAGCAGTTCTTC.

The V call is TRBV5-1, the J call TRBJ2-1; TRBD2 is a possible D gene (6 bases). This CDR3 spans 13 amino acids. Germline-derived CDR1 and CDR2 are SGHRS and YFSETQ. The V and J ends lost 4 bases and 8 bases respectively, with 13 bases between them. The CDR3, as DNA: TGCGCCAGCAGCCGCCTACTAGCAGATGAGCAGTTCTTC. Translated, it gives CASSRLLADEQFF.

This clone was picked up one time. V usage is TRBV27 and J usage is TRBJ1-2; unclear D gene. V shed 2 bases and J shed 0 bases, with 7 bases lying between them. Germline values: CDR1 MNHEY, CDR2 SMNVEV (reference sequence). The CDR3 sequence is 14 residues long. The CDR3 DNA reads TGTGCCAGCAGTTTAGGCGGATCTAACTATGGCTACACCTTC. The encoded protein is CASSLGGSNYGYTF.

The chain joins TRBV2 to TRBJ2-3; maybe TRBD2 (5 bases). V lost 0 bases, J lost 0 bases, and 10 bases lay in between. This CDR3 spans 16 amino acids. Germline lookup yields CDR1 SNHLY and CDR2 FYNNEI. The CDR3 DNA reads as TGTGCCAGCAGTGAAGCGCGGGCTTACAGCACAGATACGCAGTATTTT. Translated, it gives CASSEARAYSTDTQYF. Drawing the rest from reference TRBV2 and TRBJ2-3, the complete variable domain is EPEVTQTPSHQVTQMGQEVILRCVPISNHLYFYWYRQILGQKVEFLVSFYNNEISEKSEIFDDQFSVERPDGSNFTLKIRSTKLEDSAMYFCASSEARAYSTDTQYFGPGTRLTVL.

The rearrangement joins TRBV12-2 to TRBJ2-4; the table calls TRBD2, which could not be checked here. TRBV12-2 is labeled a pseudogene. This CDR3 contains 16 residues. CDR3 DNA: TGTGCAAGTCGCCGTTCCCCAGCGGGGCCAAAAAACATTCAGTACTTC. Its translation is CASRRSPAGPKNIQYF.

This chain connects TRBV6-1 to TRBJ2-7; 8 nucleotides match TRBD1. The CDR3 spans 15 residues. Germline lookup yields CDR1 MNHNS and CDR2 SASEGT. After removal of 3 bases from V and 2 bases from J, the junction contained 6 bases not matched to a gene. The CDR3, as DNA: TGTGCCAGCAGTGAGGGGGACAGGATGACCTACGAGCAGTACTTC. Translated: CASSEGDRMTYEQYF.

The V gene is TRBV6-7, the J gene TRBJ2-1; D is ambiguous. TRBV6-7 qualifies as an ORF whose function is uncertain. The CDR3 has 15 residues. V lost 0 bases to trimming and J lost 3 bases, with 9 bases between them. CDR3 sequence (DNA): TGTGCCAGCAGTTACTCGAAGTCTATCTACAATGAGCAGTTCTTC. This encodes CASSYSKSIYNEQFF.

The rearrangement joins TRBV6-5 to TRBJ1-6, with 8 bases fitting TRBD1. Germline V gives CDR1 MNHEY, CDR2 SVGAGI. With 4 bases clipped from V and 4 bases from J, the junction kept 6 bases outside the gene matches. This CDR3 is built from 16 residues. CDR3 sequence (DNA): TGTGCCAGCAGTTCCGAGGACAGGGTGTATAATTCACCCCTCCACTTT. Its translation is CASSSEDRVYNSPLHF.

The chain combines TRBV18 with TRBJ2-7; 7 bases map to TRBD1. Germline V gene sequence: CDR1 KGHSH, CDR2 LQKENI. This CDR3 is 15 amino acids long. J gave up 0 bases and V 6 bases, and 8 bases lay outside the gene matches. Here the CDR3 DNA reads TGTGCCAGCTCCCCGACTCGGACAGGCTCCTACGAGCAGTACTTC. Translating gives CASSPTRTGSYEQYF.

The V and J genes are TRBV5-1 and TRBJ2-7; 9 bases match TRBD1. Germline-derived CDR1 and CDR2 are SGHRS and YFSETQ. CDR3 size: 14 residues. V trimming: 4 bases; J trimming: 4 bases; junction bases outside the gene matches: 6. CDR3 DNA sequence: TGCGCCAGCAGCCCCGACAGGGGGGTGTACGAGCAGTACTTC. It is translated as CASSPDRGVYEQYF.

V usage is TRBV19 and J usage is TRBJ2-1, with a possible D match to TRBD1 (5 bases). The germline CDR1 and CDR2 sequences are LNHDA and SQIVND (reference sequence). V was pared by 4 bases and J by 2 bases, with 18 bases between. The CDR3 sequence is 17 residues long. This CDR3 is CASSTRQFGIPYNEQFF. As DNA, the CDR3 is TGTGCCAGTAGTACCAGACAGTTTGGGATCCCCTACAATGAGCAGTTCTTC.